The T cell receptor beta chain described here comes from a study of shared clonotypes between healthy human individuals. As to this clone: Its antigen is undetermined.

The assay was immunoSEQ multiplex PCR, and TCRdb's table has in-frame clones only and misses some. The table records about 2 million clones, about 95% of them present only once. The germline V gene encodes CDR1 SGHTA and CDR2 FQGNSA. V lost 5 bases, J lost 6 bases, and 11 bases lay in between. CDR3 size: 14 residues. Study findings and constraints: About 5% was the fraction of naive CD4 clonotypes found shared across a handful of donors. Relative to their counterparts shared across all four donors, non-shared clonotypes exhibited diminished generation probabilities. Researchers sampled only blood; tissue repertoires likely differ.

The TCR was taken from a man aged 18-30 years in good health. The sequencing input was naive CD4+ T cells sorted from blood. Subset given: CD45RA+ positively selected. The chain is built from TRBV7-2 and TRBJ1-6; D uncertain. As DNA, the CDR3 is TGTGCCAGCAGCCCCTATGGTCCTAATTCACCCCTCCACTTT. It encodes CASSPYGPNSPLHF.